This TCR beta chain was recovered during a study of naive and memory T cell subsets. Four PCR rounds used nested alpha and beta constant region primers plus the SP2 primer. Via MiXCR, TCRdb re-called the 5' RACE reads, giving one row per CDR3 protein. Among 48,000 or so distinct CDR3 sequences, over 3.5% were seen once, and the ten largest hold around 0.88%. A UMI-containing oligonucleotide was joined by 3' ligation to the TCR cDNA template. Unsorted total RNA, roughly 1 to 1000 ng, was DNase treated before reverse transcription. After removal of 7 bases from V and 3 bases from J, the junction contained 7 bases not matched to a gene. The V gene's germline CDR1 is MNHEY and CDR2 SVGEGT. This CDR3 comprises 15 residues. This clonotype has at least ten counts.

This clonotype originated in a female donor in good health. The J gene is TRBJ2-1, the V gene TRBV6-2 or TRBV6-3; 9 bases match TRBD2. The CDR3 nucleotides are TGTGCCAGCAATGGCGGGAGGGCAGTCTACAATGAGCAGTTCTTC. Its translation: CASNGGRAVYNEQFF.